A single count supports the clone carrying this T cell receptor (beta chain). An end of the junction differs from the germline gene, which may be a read error. This entry comes from a study of blood T cell repertoires in COVID-19. Background on the study: Material from acute and convalescent COVID-19 was sourced from the United States, Italy and Spain. From T cells, B-cell-depleted T cells, or PBMCs came the material, which was cDNA or gDNA.

The CDR3 sequence is 13 residues long. Germline V CDR1 and CDR2: KGHSH, LQKENI. Authors' data handling: Amplification with reference gene primers provided the estimates of nucleated cell counts. Profiled with immunoSEQ multiplex PCR; TCRdb holds only in-frame clones, not every one. D and trimming come from the DNA, and the V and J calls and clone size come from that table. The data show more than 95,000 clones, approximately 87% seen once. The sequencing input was peripheral blood. The V gene is TRBV18, the J gene TRBJ2-7, with D possibly TRBD1 on 5 matching bases. This receptor was obtained from a man between 65 and 85 years old who had recovered from COVID-19. CDR3 nucleotides: TGTGCCAGCTCACCAGAATCGGCAGGGTCCGTCCTATTC. Translated: CASSPESAGSVLF.